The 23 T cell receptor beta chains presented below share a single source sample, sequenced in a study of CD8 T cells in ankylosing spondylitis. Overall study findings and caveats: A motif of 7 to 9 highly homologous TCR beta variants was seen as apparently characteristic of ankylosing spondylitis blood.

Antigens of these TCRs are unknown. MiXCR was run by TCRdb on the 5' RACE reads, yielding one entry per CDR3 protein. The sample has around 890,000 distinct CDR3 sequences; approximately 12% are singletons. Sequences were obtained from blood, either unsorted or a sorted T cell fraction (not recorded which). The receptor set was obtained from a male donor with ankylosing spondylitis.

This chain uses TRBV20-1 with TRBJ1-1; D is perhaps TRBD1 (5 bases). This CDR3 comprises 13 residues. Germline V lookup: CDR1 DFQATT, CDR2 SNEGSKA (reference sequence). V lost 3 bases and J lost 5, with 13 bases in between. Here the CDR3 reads CSASKGRWTEAFF. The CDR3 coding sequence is TGCAGTGCTAGTAAGGGGAGGTGGACTGAAGCTTTCTTT.

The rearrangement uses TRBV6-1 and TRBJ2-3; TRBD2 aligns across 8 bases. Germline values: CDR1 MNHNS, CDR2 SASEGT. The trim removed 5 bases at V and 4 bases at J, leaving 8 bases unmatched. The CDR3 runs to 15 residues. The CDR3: CASSRSGSRADTQYF. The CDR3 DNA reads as TGTGCCAGCAGTCGAAGCGGGAGTAGGGCAGATACGCAGTATTTT.

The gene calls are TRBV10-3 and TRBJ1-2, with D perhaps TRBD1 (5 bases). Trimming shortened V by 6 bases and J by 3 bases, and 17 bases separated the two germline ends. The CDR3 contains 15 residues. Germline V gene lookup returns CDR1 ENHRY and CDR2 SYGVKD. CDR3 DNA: TGTGCCATCAGCCTCCTCAAGAGGGGAGACTATGGCTACACCTTC. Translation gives CAISLLKRGDYGYTF.

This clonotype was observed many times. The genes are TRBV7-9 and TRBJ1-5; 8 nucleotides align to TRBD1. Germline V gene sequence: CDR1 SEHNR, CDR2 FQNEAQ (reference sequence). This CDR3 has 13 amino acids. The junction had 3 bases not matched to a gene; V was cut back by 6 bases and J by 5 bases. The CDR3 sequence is CASSGQGDQPQHF. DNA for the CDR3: TGTGCCAGCAGTGGACAGGGAGATCAGCCCCAGCATTTT.

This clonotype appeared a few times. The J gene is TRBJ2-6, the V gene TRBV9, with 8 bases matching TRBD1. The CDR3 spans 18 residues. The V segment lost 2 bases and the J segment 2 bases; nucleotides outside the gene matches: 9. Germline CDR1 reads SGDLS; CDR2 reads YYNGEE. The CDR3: CASSVLGQGVPGANVLTF. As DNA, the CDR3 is TGTGCCAGCAGCGTCCTTGGACAGGGTGTACCTGGGGCCAACGTCCTGACTTTC.

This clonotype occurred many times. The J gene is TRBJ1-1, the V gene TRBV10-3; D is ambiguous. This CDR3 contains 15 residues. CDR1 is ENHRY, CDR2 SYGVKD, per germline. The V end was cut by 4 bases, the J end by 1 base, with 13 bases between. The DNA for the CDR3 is TGTGCCATCAGTGGAATGGAGGGTACGAACACTGAAGCTTTCTTT. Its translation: CAISGMEGTNTEAFF.

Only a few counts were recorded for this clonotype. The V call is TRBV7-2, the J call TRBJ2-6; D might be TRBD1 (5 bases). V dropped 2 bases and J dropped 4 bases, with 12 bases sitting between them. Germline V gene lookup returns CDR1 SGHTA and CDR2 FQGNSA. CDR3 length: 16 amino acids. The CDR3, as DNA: TGTGCCAGCAGCTTAACCTCTGGGGCCGGGGCCAACGTCCTGACTTTC. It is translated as CASSLTSGAGANVLTF.

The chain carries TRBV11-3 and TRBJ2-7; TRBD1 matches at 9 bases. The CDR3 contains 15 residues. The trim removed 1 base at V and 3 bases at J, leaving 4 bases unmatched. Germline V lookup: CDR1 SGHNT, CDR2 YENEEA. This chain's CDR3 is CASSLAMGQGYEQYF. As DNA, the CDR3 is TGTGCCAGCAGCTTAGCAATGGGACAGGGCTACGAGCAGTACTTC.

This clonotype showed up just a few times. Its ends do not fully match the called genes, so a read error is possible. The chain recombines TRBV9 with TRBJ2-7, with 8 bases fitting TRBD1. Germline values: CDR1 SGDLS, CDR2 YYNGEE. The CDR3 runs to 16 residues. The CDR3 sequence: CASSVAGQVSSYEQYF. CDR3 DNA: TGTGCCAGCAGCGTAGCGGGACAGGTGTCATCCTACGAACAGTACTTC.

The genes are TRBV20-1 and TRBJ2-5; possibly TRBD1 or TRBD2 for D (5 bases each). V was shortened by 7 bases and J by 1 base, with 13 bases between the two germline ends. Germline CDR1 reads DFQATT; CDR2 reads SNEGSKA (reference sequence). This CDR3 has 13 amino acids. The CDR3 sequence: CSGAGTTQETQYF. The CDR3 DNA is TGCAGTGGAGCCGGGACCACCCAAGAGACCCAGTACTTC.

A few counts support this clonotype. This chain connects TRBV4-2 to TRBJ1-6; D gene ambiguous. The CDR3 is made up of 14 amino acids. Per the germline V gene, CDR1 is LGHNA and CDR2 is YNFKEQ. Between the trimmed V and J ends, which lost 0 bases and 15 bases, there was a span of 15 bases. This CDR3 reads CASSQDLKGRNLHF. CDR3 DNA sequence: TGTGCCAGCAGCCAAGATTTAAAAGGGCGGAACCTCCACTTT.

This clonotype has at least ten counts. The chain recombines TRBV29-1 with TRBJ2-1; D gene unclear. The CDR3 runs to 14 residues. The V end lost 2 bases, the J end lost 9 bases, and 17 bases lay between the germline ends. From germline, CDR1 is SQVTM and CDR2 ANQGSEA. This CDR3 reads CSVERVLSHSEQFF. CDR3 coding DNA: TGCAGCGTTGAACGGGTCTTGTCTCATTCTGAGCAGTTCTTC.

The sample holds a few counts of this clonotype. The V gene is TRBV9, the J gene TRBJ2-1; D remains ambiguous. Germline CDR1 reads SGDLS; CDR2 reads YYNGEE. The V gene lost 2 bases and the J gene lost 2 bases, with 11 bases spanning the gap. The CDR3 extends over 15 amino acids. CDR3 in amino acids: CASSVRVETYNEQFF. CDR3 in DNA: TGTGCCAGCAGCGTTCGGGTCGAAACCTACAATGAGCAGTTCTTC.

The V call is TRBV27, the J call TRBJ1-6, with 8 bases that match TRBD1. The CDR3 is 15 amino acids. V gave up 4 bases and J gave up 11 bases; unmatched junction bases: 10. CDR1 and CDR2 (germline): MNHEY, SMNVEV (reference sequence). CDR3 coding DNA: TGTGCCAGCAGTTCGGGACAGGCGTTCGGCGCACCCCTCCACTTT. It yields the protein CASSSGQAFGAPLHF.

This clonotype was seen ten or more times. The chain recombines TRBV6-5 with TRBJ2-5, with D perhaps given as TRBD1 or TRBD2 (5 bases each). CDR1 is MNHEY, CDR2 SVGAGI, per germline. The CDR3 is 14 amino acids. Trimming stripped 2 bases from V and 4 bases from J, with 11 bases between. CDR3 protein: CASSYTSGGETQYF. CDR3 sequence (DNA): TGTGCCAGCAGTTACACCTCTGGGGGAGAGACCCAGTACTTC.

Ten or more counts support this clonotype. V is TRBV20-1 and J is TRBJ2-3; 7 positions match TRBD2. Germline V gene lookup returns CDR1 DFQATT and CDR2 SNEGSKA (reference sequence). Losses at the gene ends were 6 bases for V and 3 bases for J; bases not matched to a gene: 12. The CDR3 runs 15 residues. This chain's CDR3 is CSAPEGGSATDTQYF. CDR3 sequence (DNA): TGCAGTGCACCTGAGGGCGGGAGCGCGACAGATACGCAGTATTTT.

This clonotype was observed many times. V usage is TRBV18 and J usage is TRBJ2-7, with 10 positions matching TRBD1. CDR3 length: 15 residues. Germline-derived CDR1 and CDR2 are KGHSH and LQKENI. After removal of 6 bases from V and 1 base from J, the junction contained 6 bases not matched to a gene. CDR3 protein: CASSLRQGASYEQYF. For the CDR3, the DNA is TGTGCCAGCTCCCTTAGACAGGGGGCATCCTACGAGCAGTACTTC.

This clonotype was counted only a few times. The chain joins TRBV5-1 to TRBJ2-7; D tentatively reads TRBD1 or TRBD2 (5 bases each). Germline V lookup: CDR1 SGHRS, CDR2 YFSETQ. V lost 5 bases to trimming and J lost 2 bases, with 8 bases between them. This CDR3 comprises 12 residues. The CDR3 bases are TGCGCCAGCAGACGGGACCCCTACGAGCAGTACTTC. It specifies CASRRDPYEQYF.

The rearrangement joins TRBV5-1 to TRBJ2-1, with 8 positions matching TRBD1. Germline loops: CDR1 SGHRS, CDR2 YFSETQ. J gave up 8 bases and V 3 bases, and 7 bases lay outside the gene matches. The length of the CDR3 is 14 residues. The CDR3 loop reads CASSSTGAGDEQFF. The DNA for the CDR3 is TGCGCCAGCAGCTCGACAGGGGCCGGGGATGAGCAGTTCTTC. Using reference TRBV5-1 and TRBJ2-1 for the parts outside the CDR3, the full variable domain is KAGVTQTPRYLIKTRGQQVTLSCSPISGHRSVSWYQQTPGQGLQFLFEYFSETQRNKGNFPGRFSGRQFSNSRSEMNVSTLELGDSALYLCASSSTGAGDEQFFGPGTRLTVL.

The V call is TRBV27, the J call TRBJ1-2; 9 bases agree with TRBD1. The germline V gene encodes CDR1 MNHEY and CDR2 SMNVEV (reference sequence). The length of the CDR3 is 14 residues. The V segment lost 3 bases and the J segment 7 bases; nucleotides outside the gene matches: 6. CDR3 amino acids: CASSFQGQGSGYTF. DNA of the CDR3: TGTGCCAGCAGTTTCCAGGGACAGGGATCTGGCTACACCTTC.

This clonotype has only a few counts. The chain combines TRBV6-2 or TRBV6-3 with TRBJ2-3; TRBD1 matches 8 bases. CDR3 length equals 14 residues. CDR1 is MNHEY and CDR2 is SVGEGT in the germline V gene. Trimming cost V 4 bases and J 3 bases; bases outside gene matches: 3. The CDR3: CASSSTGETDTQYF. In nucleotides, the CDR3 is TGTGCCAGCAGTTCGACAGGGGAGACAGATACGCAGTATTTT.

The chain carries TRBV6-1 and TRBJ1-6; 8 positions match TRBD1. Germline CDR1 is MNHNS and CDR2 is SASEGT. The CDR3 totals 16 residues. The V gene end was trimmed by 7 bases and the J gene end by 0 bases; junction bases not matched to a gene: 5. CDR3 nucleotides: TGTGCCAGCAAGGACAGGGTGTCCTCCTATAATTCACCCCTCCACTTT. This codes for CASKDRVSSYNSPLHF.

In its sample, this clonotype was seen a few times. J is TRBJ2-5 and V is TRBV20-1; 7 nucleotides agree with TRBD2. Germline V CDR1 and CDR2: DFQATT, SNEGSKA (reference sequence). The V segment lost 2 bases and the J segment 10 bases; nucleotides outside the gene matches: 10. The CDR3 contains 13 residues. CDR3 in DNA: TGCAGTGCTAGACGACTAGCCATGAGCGGCCAGTACTTC. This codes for CSARRLAMSGQYF.